These T cell receptor beta chains were read from a single sample in a study of tumor-infiltrating lymphocytes in primary liver carcinoma. One entry per CDR3 protein, called by TCRdb with MiXCR from the multiplex PCR reads. The sample has 300,000 to 350,000 distinct CDR3 sequences; about 50% are singletons. The material sequenced was peripheral blood. The source of these receptors is a woman in her thirties with primary liver carcinoma and hepatitis B virus infection. CDR3s include the opening cysteine and the closing phenylalanine or tryptophan. The D gene is left open where the match is weak. The listing skips clone size in some rows; elsewhere it reads once, few, many or a size class.

size	D	V	J	DNA	CDR3
.	.	TRBV29-1	TRBJ2-7	TGCGGCGTTCGGGACGGGGGTGCCTACGAGCAGTACTTC	CGVRDGGAYEQYF
few	TRBD1	TRBV6-2/TRBV6-3	TRBJ1-6	TGTGCCAGCAGGGGGACAGAAGGCCCCTATAATTCACCCCTCCACTTT	CASRGTEGPYNSPLHF
.	.	TRBV11-2	TRBJ1-1	TGTGCCAGCAGCTTAGCGGATTTGGGGGGGCTGGGTAACACTGAAGCTTTCTTT	CASSLADLGGLGNTEAFF
.	TRBD2	TRBV5-5	TRBJ2-5	TGTGCCAGCAGCTTCTCTACTAGCGCGGAGGCCCAGTACTTC	CASSFSTSAEAQYF
.	TRBD2	TRBV28	TRBJ2-7	TGTGCCAGCAGGGAGAAAGTAGCGGGGCGCGGGGAGCAGTACTTC	CASREKVAGRGEQYF
.	.	TRBV29-1	TRBJ1-1	TGCAGCGTTGCCCCAGGATGTGGAATGAACACTGAAGCTTTCTTT	CSVAPGCGMNTEAFF
.	.	TRBV7-9	TRBJ2-3	TGTGCCAGCAGCTTACCCGGGACTTCTCGGTATACGCAGTATTTT	CASSLPGTSRYTQYF
few	TRBD2	TRBV10-3	TRBJ2-5	TGTGCCATCAGTGCCGCTAGCGGGGCCCAAGAGACCCAGTACTTC	CAISAASGAQETQYF
.	.	TRBV6-1	TRBJ1-1	TGTGCCAGCAGGGAACAGGACCTCACTGAAGCTTTCTTT	CASREQDLTEAFF
.	TRBD1	TRBV5-1	TRBJ2-7	TGCGCCAGCAGCGCTCGCGGACAGGTCCCTTACGAGCAGTACTTC	CASSARGQVPYEQYF
.	.	TRBV29-1	TRBJ1-2	TGCAGTATTAGGGGGGACAATGCTAACTATGGCTACACCTTC	CSIRGDNANYGYTF
.	.	TRBV11-1	TRBJ2-1	TGTGCCAGCAGCTTATCGGGCGGACGAGGGGAGCAGATCTTC	CASSLSGGRGEQIF
.	.	TRBV12-3/TRBV12-4	TRBJ2-7	TGTGCCAGCAGTTTGCAGGGCACGCCCCGCTACGAGCAGTACTTC	CASSLQGTPRYEQYF
.	.	TRBV6-1	TRBJ1-2	TGTGCCATTCGAACAGGGAGTGGTAGTGGCTACACCTTC	CAIRTGSGSGYTF
.	.	TRBV6-6	TRBJ1-5	TGTGCCAGCCGAATGACGAACAGTCCCAATCAGCCCCAGCATTTT	CASRMTNSPNQPQHF